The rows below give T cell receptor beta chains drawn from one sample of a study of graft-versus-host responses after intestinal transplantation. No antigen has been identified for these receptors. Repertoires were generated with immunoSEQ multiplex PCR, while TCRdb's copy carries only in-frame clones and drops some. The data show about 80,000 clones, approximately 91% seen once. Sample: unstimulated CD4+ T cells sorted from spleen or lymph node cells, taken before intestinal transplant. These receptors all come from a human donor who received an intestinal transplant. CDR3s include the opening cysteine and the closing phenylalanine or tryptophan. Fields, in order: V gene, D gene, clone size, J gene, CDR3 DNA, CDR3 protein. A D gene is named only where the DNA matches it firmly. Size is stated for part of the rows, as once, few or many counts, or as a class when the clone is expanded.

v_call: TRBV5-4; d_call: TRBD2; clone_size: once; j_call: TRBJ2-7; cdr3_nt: TGTGCCAGCAGCCGAGAGAGCGGGATAGTCCACGAGCAGTACTTC; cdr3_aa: CASSRESGIVHEQYF
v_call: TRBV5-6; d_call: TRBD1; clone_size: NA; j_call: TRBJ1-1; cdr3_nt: TGTGCCAGCAGCTTCGGGACAGTGAACACTGAAGCTTTCTTT; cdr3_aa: CASSFGTVNTEAFF
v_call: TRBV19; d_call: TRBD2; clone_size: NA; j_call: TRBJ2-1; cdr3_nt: TGTGCCAGTAGTGGGACTAGCGGGAGTGCAGGCGTCAAGTTCTTC; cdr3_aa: CASSGTSGSAGVKFF
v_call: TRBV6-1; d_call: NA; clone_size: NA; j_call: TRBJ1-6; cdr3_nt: TGTATTACTGCAAGCTCCTATAATTCACCCCTCCACTTT; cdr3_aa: CITASSYNSPLHF
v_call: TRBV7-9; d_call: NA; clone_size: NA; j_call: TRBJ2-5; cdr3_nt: TGTGCCAGCAGCCTCGACCTAGCGACAGAGATCCAGTACTTC; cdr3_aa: CASSLDLATEIQYF
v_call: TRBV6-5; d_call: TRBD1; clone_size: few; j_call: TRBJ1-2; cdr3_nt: TGTGCCAGCAGTTACTCGACAGGGGGTGGCTACACCTTC; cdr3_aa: CASSYSTGGGYTF
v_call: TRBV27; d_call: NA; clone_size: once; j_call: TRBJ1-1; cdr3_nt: TGTGCCAGCCGCAGTTTCGACAGTAATGAAGCTTTCTTT; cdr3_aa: CASRSFDSNEAFF
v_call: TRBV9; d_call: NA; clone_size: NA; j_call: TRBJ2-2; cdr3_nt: TGTGCCAGCAGCGTAGTCGAGACTAGGATATCGGGGGAGCTGTTTTTT; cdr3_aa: CASSVVETRISGELFF
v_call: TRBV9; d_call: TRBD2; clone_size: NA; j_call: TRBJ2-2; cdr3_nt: TGTGCCAGCAGCGTAGGGATACTAGCGGGGGACGGGGAGCTGTTTTTT; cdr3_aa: CASSVGILAGDGELFF
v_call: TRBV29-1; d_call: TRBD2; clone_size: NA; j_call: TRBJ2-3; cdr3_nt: TGCAGCGTTAACCGATATAGCGGGAGGGCCGTAGGTACGCAGTATTTT; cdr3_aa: CSVNRYSGRAVGTQYF
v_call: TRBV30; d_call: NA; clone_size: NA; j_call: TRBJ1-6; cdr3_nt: TGTGCCTGGAGAGTGATCAGCTCCTATAATTCACCCCTCCACTTT; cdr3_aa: CAWRVISSYNSPLHF
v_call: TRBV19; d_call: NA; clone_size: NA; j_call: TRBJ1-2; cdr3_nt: TGTGCCAGTAGTATAGCCTGGGGCCAAGCTAACTATGGCTACACCTTC; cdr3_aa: CASSIAWGQANYGYTF
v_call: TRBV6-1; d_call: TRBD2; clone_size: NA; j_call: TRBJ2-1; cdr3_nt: TGTGCCAGCAGTGTCCCGGGACATAAGCCGGGACTAGCGTCAAATAATGAGCAGTTCTTC; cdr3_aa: CASSVPGHKPGLASNNEQFF
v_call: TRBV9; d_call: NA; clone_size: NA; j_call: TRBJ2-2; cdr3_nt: TGTGCCAGCAGCGTAGAGGGACAGAACACCGGGGAGCTGTTTTTT; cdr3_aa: CASSVEGQNTGELFF
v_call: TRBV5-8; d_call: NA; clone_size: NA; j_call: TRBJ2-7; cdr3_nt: TGTGCCAGCAGCTTGGCCACCTACGAGCAGTACTTC; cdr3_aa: CASSLATYEQYF
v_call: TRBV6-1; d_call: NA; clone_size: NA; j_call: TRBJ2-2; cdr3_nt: TGTGCCAGCAGGGAAAGGGAGGCCGGGGAGCTGTTTTTT; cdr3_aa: CASREREAGELFF
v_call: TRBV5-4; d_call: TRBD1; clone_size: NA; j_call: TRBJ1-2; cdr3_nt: TGTGCCAGCAGCCCGACAGGGGAAGGCTACACCTTC; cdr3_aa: CASSPTGEGYTF
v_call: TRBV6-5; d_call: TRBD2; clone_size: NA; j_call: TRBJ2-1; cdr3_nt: TGTGCCAGCACCGAAACTACTAGCGCTTACAATGAGCAGTTCTTC; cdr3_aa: CASTETTSAYNEQFF
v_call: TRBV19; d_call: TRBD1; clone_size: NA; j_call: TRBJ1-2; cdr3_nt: TGTGCCAGCCAAAACGCCGGGACAGGGGGATCTGGCTACACCTTC; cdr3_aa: CASQNAGTGGSGYTF
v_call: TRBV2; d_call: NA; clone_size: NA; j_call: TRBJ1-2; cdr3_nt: TGTGCCAGCAGTGAACCGGAAGGGGCCTATGGCTACACCTTC; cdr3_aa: CASSEPEGAYGYTF
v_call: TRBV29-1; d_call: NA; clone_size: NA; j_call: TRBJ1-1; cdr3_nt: TGCAGCCCGCAGGTTGGGACTGAAGCTTTCTTT; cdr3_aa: CSPQVGTEAFF
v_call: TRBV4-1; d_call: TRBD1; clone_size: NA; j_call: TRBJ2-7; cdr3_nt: TGCGCCAGCAGCCTCGCCGGGACAGGGTCCCACGAGCAGTACTTC; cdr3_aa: CASSLAGTGSHEQYF
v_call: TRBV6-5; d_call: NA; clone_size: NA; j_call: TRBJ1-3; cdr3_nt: TGTGCCAGCAGGACGGGCTCTGGAAACACCATATATTTT; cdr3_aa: CASRTGSGNTIYF
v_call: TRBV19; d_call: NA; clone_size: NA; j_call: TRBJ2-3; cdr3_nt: TGTGCCAGTAGTATGAGGTCCGTCATCACAGATACGCAGTATTTT; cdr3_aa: CASSMRSVITDTQYF
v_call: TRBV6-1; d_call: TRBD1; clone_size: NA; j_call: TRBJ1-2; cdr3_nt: TGTGCCAGCAGTACCAGACAGGGAACCTATGGCTACACCTTC; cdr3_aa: CASSTRQGTYGYTF
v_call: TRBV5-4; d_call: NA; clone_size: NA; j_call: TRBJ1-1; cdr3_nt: TGTGCCAGCAGCTTTGAGGGGGACACTGAAGCTTTCTTT; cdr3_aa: CASSFEGDTEAFF
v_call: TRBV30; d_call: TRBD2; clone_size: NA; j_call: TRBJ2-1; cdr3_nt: TGTGCCTGGAGGACGGGACTAGCGATCAATGAGCAGTTCTTC; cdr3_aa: CAWRTGLAINEQFF
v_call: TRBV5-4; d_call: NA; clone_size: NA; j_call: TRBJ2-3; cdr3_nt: TGTGCCAGCAGCTTGGACAGGGCAGGGGCAGATACGCAGTATTTT; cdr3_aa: CASSLDRAGADTQYF
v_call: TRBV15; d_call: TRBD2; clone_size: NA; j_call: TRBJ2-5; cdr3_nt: TGTGCCACCAGCAGAGAGACCTGGACTAGCGCGTACCAAGAGACCCAGTACTTC; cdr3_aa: CATSRETWTSAYQETQYF
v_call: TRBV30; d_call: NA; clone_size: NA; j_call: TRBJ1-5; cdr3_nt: TGTGCCTGGAGTGCCCTGAGCGGGGGCCCTCAGCCCCAGCATTTT; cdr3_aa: CAWSALSGGPQPQHF
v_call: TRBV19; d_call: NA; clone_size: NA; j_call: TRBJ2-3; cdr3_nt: TGTGCCAGTAGTATAGCCCCCTTCACAGATACGCAGTATTTT; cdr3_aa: CASSIAPFTDTQYF
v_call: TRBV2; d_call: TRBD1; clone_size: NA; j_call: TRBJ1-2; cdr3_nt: TGTGCCAGCAGTTCTACAGGGGCGGAGGGCTACACCTTC; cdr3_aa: CASSSTGAEGYTF
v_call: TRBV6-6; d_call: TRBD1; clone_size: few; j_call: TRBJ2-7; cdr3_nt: TGTGCCAGCAGTTACTCGAGGGACAGGGGGCGAGAGCAGTACTTC; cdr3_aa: CASSYSRDRGREQYF
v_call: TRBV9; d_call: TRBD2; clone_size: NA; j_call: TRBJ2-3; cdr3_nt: TGTGCCAGCAGCGGCTATTTGGCGGGAGGACCCACAGATACGCAGTATTTT; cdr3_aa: CASSGYLAGGPTDTQYF
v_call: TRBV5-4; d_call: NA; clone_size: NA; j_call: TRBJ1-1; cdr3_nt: TGTGCCAGCAGCTTGTACAGACTGAACACTGAAGCTTTCTTT; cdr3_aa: CASSLYRLNTEAFF
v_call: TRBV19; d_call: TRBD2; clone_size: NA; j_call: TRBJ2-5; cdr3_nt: TGTGCCAGTACCATAGCGGGAGGGCCTCGAGAGACCCAGTACTTC; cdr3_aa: CASTIAGGPRETQYF
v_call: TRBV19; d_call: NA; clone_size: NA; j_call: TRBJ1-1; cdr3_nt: TGTGCCAGTAGTCCCCACACGTTAAGGGGGAGCTCTGAAGCTTTCTTT; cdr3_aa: CASSPHTLRGSSEAFF
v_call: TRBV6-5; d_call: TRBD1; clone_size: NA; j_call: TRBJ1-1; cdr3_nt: TGTGCCAGCAGTGGACAGGATACTGAAGCTTTCTTT; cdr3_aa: CASSGQDTEAFF
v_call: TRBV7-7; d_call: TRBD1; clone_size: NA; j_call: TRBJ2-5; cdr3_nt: TGTGCTAGCAGCACCTGGACAGGAGAAGAGACCCAGTACTTC; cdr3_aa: CASSTWTGEETQYF
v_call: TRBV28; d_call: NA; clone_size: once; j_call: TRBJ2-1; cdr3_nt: TGTGCCAGCAGTTCTACACGGGATGAGCAGTTCTTC; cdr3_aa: CASSSTRDEQFF
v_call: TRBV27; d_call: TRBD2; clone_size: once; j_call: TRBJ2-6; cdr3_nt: TGTGCCAGCAGTTTCCTTCCTAGCGGGATCCTCACGAGCTCTGGGGCCAACGTCCTGACTTTC; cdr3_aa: CASSFLPSGILTSSGANVLTF
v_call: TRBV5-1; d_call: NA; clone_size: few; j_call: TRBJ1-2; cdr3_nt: TGCGCCAGCAGCGAGAACAGGGCCCTCTATGGCTACACCTTC; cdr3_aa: CASSENRALYGYTF
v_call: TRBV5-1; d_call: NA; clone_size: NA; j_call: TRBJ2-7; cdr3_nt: TGCGCCAGCGGACCGGAGGAATGGTACGAGCAGTACTTC; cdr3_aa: CASGPEEWYEQYF
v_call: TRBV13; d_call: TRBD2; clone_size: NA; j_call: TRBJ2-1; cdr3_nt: TGTGCCAGCAGCAGGGTGACTAGCGGGAGGTGGAATGAGCAGTTCTTC; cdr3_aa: CASSRVTSGRWNEQFF
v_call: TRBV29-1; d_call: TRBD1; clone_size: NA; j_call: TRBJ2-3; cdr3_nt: TGCAGCGTCCCGACAGGGCACACAGATACGCAGTATTTT; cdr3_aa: CSVPTGHTDTQYF
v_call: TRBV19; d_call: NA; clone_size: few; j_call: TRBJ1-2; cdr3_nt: TGTGCCAGTAGTTACAGCTATGGCTACACCTTC; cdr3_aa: CASSYSYGYTF
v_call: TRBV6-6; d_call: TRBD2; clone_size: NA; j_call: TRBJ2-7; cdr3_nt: TGTGCCAGCAGTTACAGGGGTAGCGGGGGACACAAGGAGCAGTACTTC; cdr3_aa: CASSYRGSGGHKEQYF
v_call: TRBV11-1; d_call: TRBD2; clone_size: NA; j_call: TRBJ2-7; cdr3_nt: TGTGCCAGCAGCGACCTTGGTGGTAGCGGGGGGCGTGCAACCTACGAGCAGTACTTC; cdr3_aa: CASSDLGGSGGRATYEQYF
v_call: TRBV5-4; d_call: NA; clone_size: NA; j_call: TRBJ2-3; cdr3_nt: TGTGCCAGCAGCTTCACAGGGTCGGGCACAGATACGCAGTATTTT; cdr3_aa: CASSFTGSGTDTQYF